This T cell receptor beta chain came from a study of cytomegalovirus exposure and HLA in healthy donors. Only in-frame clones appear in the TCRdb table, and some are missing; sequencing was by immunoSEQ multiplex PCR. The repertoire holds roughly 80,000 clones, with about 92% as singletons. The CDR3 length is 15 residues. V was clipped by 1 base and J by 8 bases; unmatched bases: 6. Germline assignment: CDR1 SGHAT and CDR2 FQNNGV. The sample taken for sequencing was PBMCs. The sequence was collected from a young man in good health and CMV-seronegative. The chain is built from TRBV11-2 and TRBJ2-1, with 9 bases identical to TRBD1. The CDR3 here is CASSLGRTGDHEQFF. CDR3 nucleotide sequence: TGTGCCAGCAGCTTAGGGCGGACAGGGGATCATGAGCAGTTCTTC.